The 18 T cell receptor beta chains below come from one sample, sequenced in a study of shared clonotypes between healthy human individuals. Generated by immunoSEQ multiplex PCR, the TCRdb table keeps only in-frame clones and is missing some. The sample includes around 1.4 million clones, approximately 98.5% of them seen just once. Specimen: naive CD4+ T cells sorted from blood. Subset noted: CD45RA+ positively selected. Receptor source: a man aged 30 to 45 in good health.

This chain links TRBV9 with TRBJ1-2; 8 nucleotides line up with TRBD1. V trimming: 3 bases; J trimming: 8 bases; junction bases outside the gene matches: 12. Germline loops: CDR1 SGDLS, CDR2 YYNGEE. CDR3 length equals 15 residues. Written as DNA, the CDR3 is TGTGCCAGCAGCGCCCGAGGGACAGGCACCCTAGGCTACACCTTC. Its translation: CASSARGTGTLGYTF.

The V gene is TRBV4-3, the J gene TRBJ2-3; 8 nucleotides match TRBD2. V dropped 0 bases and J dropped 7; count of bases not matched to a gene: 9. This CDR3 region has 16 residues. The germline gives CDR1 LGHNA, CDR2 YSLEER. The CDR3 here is CASSQERSSGTHTQYF. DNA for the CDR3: TGCGCCAGCAGCCAAGAACGGAGTAGCGGGACTCATACGCAGTATTTT.

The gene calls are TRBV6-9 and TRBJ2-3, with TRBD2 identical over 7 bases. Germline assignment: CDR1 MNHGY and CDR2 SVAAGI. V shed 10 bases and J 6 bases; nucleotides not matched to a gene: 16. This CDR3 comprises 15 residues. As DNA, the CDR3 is TGTGCCAACAACCCGCGGGAGTCAAAAGGGGATACGCAGTATTTT. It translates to CANNPRESKGDTQYF.

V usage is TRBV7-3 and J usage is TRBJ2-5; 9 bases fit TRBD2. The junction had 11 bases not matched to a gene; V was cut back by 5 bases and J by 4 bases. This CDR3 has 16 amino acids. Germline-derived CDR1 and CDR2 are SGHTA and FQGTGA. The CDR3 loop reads CASSPMLSREGETQYF. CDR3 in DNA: TGTGCCAGCAGCCCAATGCTATCGCGGGAGGGAGAGACCCAGTACTTC.

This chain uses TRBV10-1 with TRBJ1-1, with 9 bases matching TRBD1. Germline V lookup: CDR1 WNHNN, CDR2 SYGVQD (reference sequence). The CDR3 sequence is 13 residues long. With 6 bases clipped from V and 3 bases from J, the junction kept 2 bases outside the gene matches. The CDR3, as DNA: TGCGCCAGCAGACAGGGGGCCGACACTGAAGCTTTCTTT. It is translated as CASRQGADTEAFF.

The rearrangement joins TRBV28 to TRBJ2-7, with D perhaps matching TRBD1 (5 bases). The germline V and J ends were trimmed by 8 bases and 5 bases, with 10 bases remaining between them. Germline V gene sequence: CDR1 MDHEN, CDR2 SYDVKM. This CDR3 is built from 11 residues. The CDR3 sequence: CASGRVHEQYF. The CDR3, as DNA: TGTGCCAGCGGCAGGGTCCACGAGCAGTACTTC.

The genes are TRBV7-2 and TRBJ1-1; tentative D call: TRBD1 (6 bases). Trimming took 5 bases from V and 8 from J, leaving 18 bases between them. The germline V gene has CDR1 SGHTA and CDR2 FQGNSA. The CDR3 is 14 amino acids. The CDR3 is CASSPQRGGTEAFF. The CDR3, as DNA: TGTGCCAGCAGCCCCCAGAGGGGGGGAACAGAAGCTTTCTTT.

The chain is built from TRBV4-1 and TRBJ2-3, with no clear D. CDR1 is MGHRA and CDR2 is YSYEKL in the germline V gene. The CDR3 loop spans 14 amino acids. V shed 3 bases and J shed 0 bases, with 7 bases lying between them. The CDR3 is CASSHPLSTDTQYF. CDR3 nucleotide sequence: TGCGCCAGCAGCCATCCACTAAGCACAGATACGCAGTATTTT.

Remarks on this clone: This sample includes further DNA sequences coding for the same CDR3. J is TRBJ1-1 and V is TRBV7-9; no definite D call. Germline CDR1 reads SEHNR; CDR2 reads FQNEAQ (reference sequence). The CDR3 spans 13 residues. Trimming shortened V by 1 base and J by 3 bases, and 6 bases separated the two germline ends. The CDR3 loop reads CASSLGRYTEAFF. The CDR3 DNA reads TGTGCCAGCAGCTTAGGTCGGTACACTGAAGCTTTCTTT.

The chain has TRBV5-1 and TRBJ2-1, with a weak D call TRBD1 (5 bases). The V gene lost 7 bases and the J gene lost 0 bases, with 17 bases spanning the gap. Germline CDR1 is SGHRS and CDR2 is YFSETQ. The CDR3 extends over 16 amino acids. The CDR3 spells CASLKEPGISYNEQFF. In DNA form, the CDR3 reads TGCGCCAGCTTAAAGGAACCAGGGATCTCCTACAATGAGCAGTTCTTC.

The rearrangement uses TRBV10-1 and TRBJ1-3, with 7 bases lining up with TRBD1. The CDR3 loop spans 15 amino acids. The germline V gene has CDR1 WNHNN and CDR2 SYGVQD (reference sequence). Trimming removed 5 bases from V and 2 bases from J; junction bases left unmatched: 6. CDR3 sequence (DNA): TGCGCCAGCAGTAGGGACAGAGCTCCTGGAAACACCATATATTTT. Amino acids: CASSRDRAPGNTIYF.

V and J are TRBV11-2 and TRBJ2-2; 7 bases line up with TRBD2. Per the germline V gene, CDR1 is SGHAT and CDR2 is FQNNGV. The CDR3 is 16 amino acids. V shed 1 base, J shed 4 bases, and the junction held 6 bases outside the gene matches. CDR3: CASSLVSSGTTGELFF. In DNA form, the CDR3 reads TGTGCCAGCAGCTTAGTTTCCAGCGGGACCACCGGGGAGCTGTTTTTT.

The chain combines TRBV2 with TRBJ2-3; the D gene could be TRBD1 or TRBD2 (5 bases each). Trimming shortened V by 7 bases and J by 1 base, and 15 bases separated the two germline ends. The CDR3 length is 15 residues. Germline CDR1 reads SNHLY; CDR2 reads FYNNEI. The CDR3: CASKRDGGGTDTQYF. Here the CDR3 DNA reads TGTGCCAGCAAGAGGGACGGCGGAGGCACAGATACGCAGTATTTT.

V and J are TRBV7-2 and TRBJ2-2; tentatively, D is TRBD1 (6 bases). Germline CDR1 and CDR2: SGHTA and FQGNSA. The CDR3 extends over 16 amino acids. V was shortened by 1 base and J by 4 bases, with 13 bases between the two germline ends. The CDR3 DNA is TGTGCCAGCAGCTTAGATCCAGGGGCGCGCACCGGGGAGCTGTTTTTT. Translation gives CASSLDPGARTGELFF.

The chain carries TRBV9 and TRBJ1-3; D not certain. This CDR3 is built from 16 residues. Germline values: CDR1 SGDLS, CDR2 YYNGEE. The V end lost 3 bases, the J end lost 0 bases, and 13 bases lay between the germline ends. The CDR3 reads CASSALDDFSGNTIYF. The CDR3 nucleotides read TGTGCCAGCAGCGCTTTGGACGACTTCTCTGGAAACACCATATATTTT.

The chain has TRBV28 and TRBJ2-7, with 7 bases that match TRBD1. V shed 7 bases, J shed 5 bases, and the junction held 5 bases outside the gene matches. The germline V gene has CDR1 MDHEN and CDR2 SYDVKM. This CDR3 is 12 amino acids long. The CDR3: CASTPTGDEQYF. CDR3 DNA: TGTGCCAGCACCCCTACAGGGGACGAGCAGTACTTC.

The CDR3 bases are TGTGCCAGCAGTGGTGACAGGGCTGTGGCCGGGGAGCTGTTTTTT. Translated: CASSGDRAVAGELFF. This chain joins TRBV2 and TRBJ2-2; 7 bases line up with TRBD1. The CDR3 runs to 15 residues. V trimming: 4 bases; J trimming: 6 bases; junction bases outside the gene matches: 8. The germline gives CDR1 SNHLY, CDR2 FYNNEI.

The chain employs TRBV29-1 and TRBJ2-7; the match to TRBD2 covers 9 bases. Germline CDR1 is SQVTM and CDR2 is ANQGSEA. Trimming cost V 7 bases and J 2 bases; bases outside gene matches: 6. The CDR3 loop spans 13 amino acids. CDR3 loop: CSARGLAPYEQYF. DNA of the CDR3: TGCAGCGCCAGGGGACTAGCCCCCTACGAGCAGTACTTC.